This TCR beta chain was identified during a study of T cells in tumors after PD-1 blockade. Overall study context: Excluded were patients with checkpoint blockade, immunosuppressants, or radiotherapy or other anti-cancer therapy within 4 weeks. Peripheral blood samples averaged approximately 35,000 unique clonotypes and some 120,000 templates. Some patients also took daily vismodegib 150 mg during anti-PD-1 treatment. Treatment was either pembrolizumab 200 mg every 3 weeks or cemiplimab 350 mg every 2 weeks.

TCRdb's copy holds only in-frame clones and misses some; the assay was immunoSEQ multiplex PCR. The sample records some 47,000 clones, approximately 79% being singletons. Germline CDR1 is SGHRS and CDR2 is YFSETQ. This CDR3 is 12 amino acids long. V lost 2 bases to trimming and J lost 6 bases, with 9 bases between them. This chain uses TRBV5-1 with TRBJ2-7, with no clear D. Sequencing used PBMCs, obtained before anti-PD-1 treatment. The sequence was collected from a human donor with basal cell carcinoma. CDR3 sequence (DNA): TGCGCCAGCAGCTTAGGAATGGGCGAGCAGTACTTC. This translates into CASSLGMGEQYF.